This T cell receptor (beta chain) is from a study of immune heterogeneity within non-small cell lung tumors. Concerning this clonotype: What it recognizes is unknown.

TCRs were amplified from 600 ng gDNA of bulk tumor per sample. Surgical sampling yielded several biopsies per primary tumor (spaced far apart). The study cohort was described as untreated, and its members had newly diagnosed non-small cell lung cancer. They went on to have curative surgery. The study drew donors from newly diagnosed non-small cell lung cancer patients having surgery with curative intent. Broader study findings: Recurrence of the same dominant CDR3 beta clonotypes was seen across tumor sites within a patient, and site-unique high-frequency clones were present alongside them. Across individual patients, the high-frequency T-cell receptor beta clonotypes were largely distinct. Clonality of local T cells correlated moderately but significantly with local tumor mutational burden (R about 0.34).

The CDR3 extends over 17 amino acids. With V trimmed by 0 bases and J by 8 bases, 11 bases remained unmatched. Germline V gene lookup returns CDR1 SGHDT and CDR2 YYEEEE. Multiplex PCR with 32 V and 13 J primers amplified TCR beta CDR3. One entry per CDR3 protein, called by TCRdb with MiXCR from the multiplex PCR reads. Of about 22,000 distinct CDR3 sequences listed, 27% are singletons. The source material was lung tumor tissue. The chain recombines TRBV5-6 with TRBJ2-1; 10 positions agree with TRBD1. The TCR was taken from a man between 40 and 49 years old with non-small cell lung cancer. The CDR3 nucleotides read TGTGCCAGCAGCTTGGAAGGGACAGGGGATGGGATTTATGAGCAGTTCTTC. Protein product: CASSLEGTGDGIYEQFF.